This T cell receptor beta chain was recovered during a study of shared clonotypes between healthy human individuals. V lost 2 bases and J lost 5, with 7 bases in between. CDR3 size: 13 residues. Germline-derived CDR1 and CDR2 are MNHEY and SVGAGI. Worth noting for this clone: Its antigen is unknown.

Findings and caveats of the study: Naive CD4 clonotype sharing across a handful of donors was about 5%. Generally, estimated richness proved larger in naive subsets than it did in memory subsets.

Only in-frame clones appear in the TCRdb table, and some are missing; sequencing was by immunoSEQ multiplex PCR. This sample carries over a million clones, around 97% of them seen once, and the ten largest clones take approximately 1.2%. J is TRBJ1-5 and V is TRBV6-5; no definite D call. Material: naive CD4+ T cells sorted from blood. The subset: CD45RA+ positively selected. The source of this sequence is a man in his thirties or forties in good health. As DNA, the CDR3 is TGTGCCAGCAGTTACCAGAAGGATCAGCCCCAGCATTTT. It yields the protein CASSYQKDQPQHF.